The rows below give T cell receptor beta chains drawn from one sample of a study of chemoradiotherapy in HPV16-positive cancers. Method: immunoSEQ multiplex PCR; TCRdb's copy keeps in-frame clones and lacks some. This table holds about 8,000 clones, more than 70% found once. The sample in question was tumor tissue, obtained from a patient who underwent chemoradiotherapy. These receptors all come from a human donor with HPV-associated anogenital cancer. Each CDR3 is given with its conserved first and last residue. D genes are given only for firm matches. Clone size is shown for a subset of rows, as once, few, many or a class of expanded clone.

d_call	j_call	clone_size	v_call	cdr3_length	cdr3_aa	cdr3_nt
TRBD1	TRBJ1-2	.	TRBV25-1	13	CASMGDRVYGYTF	TGTGCCAGCATGGGGGACAGGGTGTACGGCTACACCTTC
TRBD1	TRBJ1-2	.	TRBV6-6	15	CASSYSPGGNYGYTF	TGTGCCAGCAGTTACTCGCCAGGGGGAAACTATGGCTACACCTTC
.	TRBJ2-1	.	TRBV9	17	CASSVRPAGDQYNEQFF	TGTGCCAGCAGCGTACGTCCGGCGGGTGATCAGTACAATGAGCAGTTCTTC
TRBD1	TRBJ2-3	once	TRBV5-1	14	CASRRDRGRDTQYF	TGCGCCAGCAGGCGGGACAGGGGGAGAGATACGCAGTATTTT
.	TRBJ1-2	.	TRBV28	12	CASAKETNGYTF	TGTGCCAGCGCGAAGGAAACGAATGGCTACACCTTC
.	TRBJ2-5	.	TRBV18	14	CASSPPTGVTAQYF	TGTGCCAGCTCACCTCCAACCGGGGTGACGGCCCAGTACTTC
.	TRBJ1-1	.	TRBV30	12	CAWNQRNTEAFF	TGTGCCTGGAATCAGAGGAACACTGAAGCTTTCTTT
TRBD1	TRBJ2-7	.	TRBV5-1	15	CASRSSTGRSYEQYF	TGCGCCAGCAGGTCCTCGACAGGGCGCTCCTACGAGCAGTACTTC
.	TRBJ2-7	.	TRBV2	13	CASSVSHDYEQYF	TGTGCCAGCAGTGTTTCACACGACTACGAGCAGTACTTC
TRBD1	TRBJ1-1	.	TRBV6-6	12	CASSDRAAEAFF	TGTGCCAGCAGTGACAGGGCGGCTGAAGCTTTCTTT
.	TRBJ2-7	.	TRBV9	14	CASSVGGGGYEQYF	TGTGCCAGCAGCGTAGGCGGAGGTGGGTACGAGCAGTACTTC
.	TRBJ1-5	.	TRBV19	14	CASSATGGNQPQHF	TGTGCCAGTAGCGCGACAGGAGGCAATCAGCCCCAGCATTTT
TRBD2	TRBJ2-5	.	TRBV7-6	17	CASSLVPSGIDQETQYF	TGTGCCAGCAGCTTAGTCCCTAGCGGGATCGACCAAGAGACCCAGTACTTC
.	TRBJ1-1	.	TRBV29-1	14	CSVEIWGGNTEAFF	TGCAGCGTTGAGATTTGGGGAGGGAACACTGAAGCTTTCTTT
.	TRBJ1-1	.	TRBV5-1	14	CASSPDGVNTEAFF	TGCGCCAGCAGTCCGGACGGGGTCAACACTGAAGCTTTCTTT
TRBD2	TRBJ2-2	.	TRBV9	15	CASSALSGNAGELFF	TGTGCCAGCAGTGCACTTAGCGGGAATGCCGGGGAGCTGTTTTTT
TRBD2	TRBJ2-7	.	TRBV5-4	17	CASSRPSGRALFDEQYF	TGTGCCAGCAGCAGGCCTAGCGGGAGGGCCCTCTTCGACGAGCAGTACTTC
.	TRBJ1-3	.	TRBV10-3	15	CAISEGGYSGNTIYF	TGTGCCATCAGTGAGGGGGGGTACTCTGGAAACACCATATATTTT
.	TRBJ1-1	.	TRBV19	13	CASSSQQNTEAFF	TGTGCCAGTAGTTCCCAACAGAACACTGAAGCTTTCTTT
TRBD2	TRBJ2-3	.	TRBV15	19	CATSRDLGSGLGEPDTQYF	TGTGCCACCAGCAGAGATCTGGGCTCCGGACTAGGAGAGCCAGATACGCAGTATTTT
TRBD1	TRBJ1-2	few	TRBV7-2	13	CASNRQGEGGYTF	TGTGCCAGCAACCGACAGGGGGAAGGAGGCTACACCTTC
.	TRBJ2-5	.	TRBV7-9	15	CASSGFGLEQETQYF	TGTGCCAGCAGCGGTTTCGGACTGGAACAAGAGACCCAGTACTTC
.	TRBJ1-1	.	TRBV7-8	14	CASSLAGAGAEAFF	TGTGCCAGCAGCTTAGCGGGGGCAGGCGCTGAAGCTTTCTTT
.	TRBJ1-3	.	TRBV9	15	CASSTHEGSGNTIYF	TGTGCCAGCAGCACCCATGAGGGCTCTGGAAACACCATATATTTT
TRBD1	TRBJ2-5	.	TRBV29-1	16	CSVEKVGTGGEETQYF	TGCAGCGTTGAAAAGGTCGGGACAGGTGGGGAAGAGACCCAGTACTTC
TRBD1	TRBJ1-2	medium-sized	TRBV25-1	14	CASSESGDRAGYTF	TGTGCCAGCAGTGAATCTGGGGACAGGGCTGGCTACACCTTC
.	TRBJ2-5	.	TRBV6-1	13	CASGEWGGETQYF	TGTGCCAGCGGGGAGTGGGGAGGAGAGACCCAGTACTTC
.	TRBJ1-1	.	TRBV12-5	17	CASGPFPGGAASTEAFF	TGTGCTAGTGGGCCCTTTCCGGGAGGGGCTGCTAGCACTGAAGCTTTCTTT
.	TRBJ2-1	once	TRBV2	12	CASGDGYNEQFF	TGTGCCAGCGGCGACGGGTACAATGAGCAGTTCTTC
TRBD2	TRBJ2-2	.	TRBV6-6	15	CASSQRGGNTGELFF	TGTGCCAGCAGCCAGCGGGGGGGGAACACCGGGGAGCTGTTTTTT
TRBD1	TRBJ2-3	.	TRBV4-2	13	CASSRTGGDTQYF	TGTGCCAGCAGCCGGACAGGGGGAGATACGCAGTATTTT
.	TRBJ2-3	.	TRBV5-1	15	CASSSQETSSDTQYF	TGCGCCAGCAGCTCACAGGAAACTAGCTCAGATACGCAGTATTTT
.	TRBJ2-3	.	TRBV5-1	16	CASSLVAVTSTDTQYF	TGCGCCAGCAGCTTGGTTGCGGTAACTAGCACAGATACGCAGTATTTT
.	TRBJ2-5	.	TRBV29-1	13	CSVTGVVRETQYF	TGCAGCGTTACCGGGGTCGTAAGAGAGACCCAGTACTTC
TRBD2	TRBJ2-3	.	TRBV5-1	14	CASSLAGRADTQYF	TGCGCCAGCAGCCTAGCGGGTCGGGCAGATACGCAGTATTTT
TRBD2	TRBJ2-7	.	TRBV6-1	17	CASSGTSGSWSSYEQYF	TGTGCCAGCAGTGGGACTAGCGGGAGTTGGAGCTCCTACGAGCAGTACTTC
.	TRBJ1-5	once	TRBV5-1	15	CASSHDGLINQPQHF	TGCGCCAGCAGCCATGACGGCCTAATCAATCAGCCCCAGCATTTT
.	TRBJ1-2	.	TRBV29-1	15	CSVEGSPQGYDGYTF	TGCAGCGTTGAAGGCAGTCCCCAGGGGTACGATGGCTACACCTTC
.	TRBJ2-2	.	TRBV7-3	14	CASSPTLYTGELFF	TGTGCCAGCAGCCCCACTCTTTACACCGGGGAGCTGTTTTTT
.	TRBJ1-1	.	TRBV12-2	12	CASRSGLGEAFF	TGTGCAAGTCGCTCCGGCCTGGGTGAAGCTTTCTTT
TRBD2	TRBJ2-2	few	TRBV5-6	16	CASSLSAGVQTGELFF	TGTGCCAGCAGCTTGAGCGCGGGAGTACAGACCGGGGAGCTGTTTTTT
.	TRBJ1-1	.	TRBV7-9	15	CASSLGRVMNTEAFF	TGTGCCAGCAGCTTAGGTCGGGTCATGAACACTGAAGCTTTCTTT
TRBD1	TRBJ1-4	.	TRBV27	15	CASSFYGTGEEKLFF	TGCGCCAGCAGTTTCTACGGGACAGGGGAAGAAAAACTGTTTTTT
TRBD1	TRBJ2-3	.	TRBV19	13	CASSVGTVATQYF	TGTGCCAGTAGTGTAGGGACAGTTGCCACGCAGTATTTT
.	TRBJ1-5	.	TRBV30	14	CAWSIELSNQPQHF	TGTGCCTGGAGTATAGAGCTAAGCAATCAGCCCCAGCATTTT
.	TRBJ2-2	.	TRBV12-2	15	CASRSGQGNTGELFF	TGTGCAAGTCGCTCAGGACAGGGGAACACCGGGGAGCTGTTTTTT
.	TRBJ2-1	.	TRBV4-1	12	CASSQGGPHSFF	TGCGCCAGCAGCCAAGGGGGGCCCCATTCCTTCTTC
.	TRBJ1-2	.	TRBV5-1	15	CASSIGQGRDYGYTF	TGCGCCAGCAGCATCGGACAAGGGCGCGACTATGGCTACACCTTC
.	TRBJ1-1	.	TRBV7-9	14	CASSFTSGITEAFF	TGTGCCAGCAGCTTCACTTCGGGGATCACTGAAGCTTTCTTT
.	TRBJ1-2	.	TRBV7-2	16	CASSLRGAGGAYGYTF	TGTGCCAGCAGCTTAAGGGGGGCGGGTGGAGCCTATGGCTACACCTTC
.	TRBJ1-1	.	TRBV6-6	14	CASSLLDRNTEAFF	TGTGCCAGCAGTCTCCTAGACAGGAACACTGAAGCTTTCTTT
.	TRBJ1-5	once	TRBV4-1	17	CASSQEAVRPINQPQHF	TGCGCCAGCAGCCAAGAAGCGGTAAGACCCATCAATCAGCCCCAGCATTTT
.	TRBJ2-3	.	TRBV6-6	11	CASSYSTRQYF	TGTGCCAGCAGTTACTCGACCAGGCAGTATTTT
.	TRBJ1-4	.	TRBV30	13	CAWSVRYNEKLFF	TGTGCCTGGAGTGTCCGTTATAATGAAAAACTGTTTTTT
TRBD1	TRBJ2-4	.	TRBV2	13	CASRGQVGNIQYF	TGTGCCAGCAGAGGACAGGTGGGAAACATTCAGTACTTC
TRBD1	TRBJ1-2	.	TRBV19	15	CASSLQGGAGYGYTF	TGTGCCAGTAGCCTACAAGGGGGCGCGGGCTATGGCTACACCTTC
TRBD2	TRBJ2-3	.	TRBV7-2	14	CASTSWEGPDTQYF	TGTGCCAGCACCTCTTGGGAGGGACCAGATACGCAGTATTTT
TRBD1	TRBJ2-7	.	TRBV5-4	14	CASSFDRGNYEQYF	TGTGCCAGCAGCTTCGACAGGGGAAACTACGAGCAGTACTTC
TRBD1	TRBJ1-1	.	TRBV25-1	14	CASMRQGRNTEAFF	TGTGCCAGCATGCGACAGGGAAGGAACACTGAAGCTTTCTTT
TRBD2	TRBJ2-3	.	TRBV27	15	CASSEWTSFADTQYF	TGTGCCAGCAGTGAGTGGACTAGCTTCGCAGATACGCAGTATTTT